The next 12 T cell receptor beta chains were all read from a single sample in a study of T cells in localized non-small cell lung cancer. Method: immunoSEQ multiplex PCR; TCRdb's copy keeps in-frame clones and lacks some. This table holds approximately 10,000 clones, roughly 80% found once. Sequencing was performed on peripheral blood mononuclear cells, taken before any cancer treatment. These receptors came from a female donor older than 55 with stage II lung adenocarcinoma.

This clone has just one count. V is TRBV7-9 and J is TRBJ2-3; weak D call: TRBD1 (7 bases). This CDR3 is built from 15 residues. V was shortened by 5 bases and J by 0 bases, with 12 bases between the two germline ends. The germline gives CDR1 SEHNR, CDR2 FQNEAQ (reference sequence). The CDR3 DNA is TGTGCCAGCAGCCTCAGGGGGGCTAGCACAGATACGCAGTATTTT. Amino acid sequence: CASSLRGASTDTQYF.

The chain joins TRBV28 to TRBJ1-4, with D unclear. CDR1 and CDR2 (germline): MDHEN, SYDVKM. The CDR3 extends over 15 amino acids. V lost 6 bases to trimming and J lost 8 bases, with 19 bases between them. This CDR3 is CASSQDRDLGEKLFF. The DNA of the CDR3 is TGTGCCAGCAGCCAAGACCGGGATCTTGGGGAAAAACTGTTTTTT.

This clone has only one observation. This rearrangement joins TRBV6-5 to TRBJ1-4, with 7 positions matching TRBD1. The germline gives CDR1 MNHEY, CDR2 SVGAGI. The CDR3 is 14 amino acids. Trimming at V came to 5 bases and at J to 8 bases, leaving 8 bases not matched to a gene. CDR3 nucleotides: TGTGCCAGCAGTCTACAGGGACAGTCAGAAAAACTGTTTTTT. This codes for CASSLQGQSEKLFF.

The rearrangement uses TRBV7-8 and TRBJ1-4; a possible D gene is TRBD1 (6 bases). Germline CDR1 SGHVS, CDR2 FQNEAQ. Trimming removed 1 base from V and 3 bases from J, with 6 bases in between. The CDR3 totals 14 residues. The CDR3 sequence is CASSLGTANEKLFF. The DNA for the CDR3 is TGTGCCAGCAGCTTAGGGACAGCTAATGAAAAACTGTTTTTT.

This clone has just a few counts. CDR3 in DNA: TGCGCCAGCAGCTTGGCCACTGGGGCCAACGTCCTGACTTTC. Protein product: CASSLATGANVLTF. This chain connects TRBV5-1 to TRBJ2-6; D remains ambiguous. The CDR3 has 14 amino acids. Germline V gene lookup returns CDR1 SGHRS and CDR2 YFSETQ. V dropped 0 bases and J dropped 2 bases, with 3 bases sitting between them.

The V call is TRBV6-5, the J call TRBJ2-2, with D possibly TRBD1 on 6 matching bases. The CDR3 has 15 residues. Germline lookup yields CDR1 MNHEY and CDR2 SVGAGI. V was trimmed by 5 bases and J by 2 bases, leaving 12 bases between them. Here the CDR3 reads CASSRQGSNTGELFF. Here the CDR3 DNA reads TGTGCCAGCAGTCGTCAGGGGTCCAACACCGGGGAGCTGTTTTTT.

CDR3 sequence (DNA): TGTGCCAGCAGTGAATACAGGGCCGCTGGGGCCAACGTCCTGACTTTC. It is translated as CASSEYRAAGANVLTF. This chain connects TRBV6-1 to TRBJ2-6, with D possibly matching TRBD1 (6 bases). Germline CDR1 is MNHNS and CDR2 is SASEGT. The CDR3 spans 16 residues. The germline V and J ends were trimmed by 2 bases and 2 bases, with 10 bases remaining between them.

J is TRBJ1-2 and V is TRBV5-1; D uncertain. Per the germline V gene, CDR1 is SGHRS and CDR2 is YFSETQ. Trimming took 1 base from V and 6 from J, leaving 16 bases between them. This CDR3 comprises 15 residues. Here the CDR3 reads CASSLMGGQTDGYTF. DNA for the CDR3: TGCGCCAGCAGCTTGATGGGAGGTCAGACTGATGGCTACACCTTC. Full variable domain (outside the CDR3, taken from reference TRBV5-1 and TRBJ1-2): KAGVTQTPRYLIKTRGQQVTLSCSPISGHRSVSWYQQTPGQGLQFLFEYFSETQRNKGNFPGRFSGRQFSNSRSEMNVSTLELGDSALYLCASSLMGGQTDGYTFGSGTRLTVV.

The rearrangement joins TRBV4-1 to TRBJ1-2; possibly TRBD1 for D (6 bases). V was clipped by 1 base and J by 2 bases, with 11 bases between them. The CDR3 totals 15 residues. In germline, CDR1 is MGHRA, CDR2 YSYEKL. The CDR3 region is CASSQVGTLNYGYTF. The CDR3 bases are TGCGCCAGCAGCCAAGTGGGGACATTGAACTATGGCTACACCTTC.

The rearrangement uses TRBV5-4 and TRBJ2-1; no clear D gene. V dropped 4 bases and J dropped 0 bases, with 11 bases sitting between them. Germline lookup yields CDR1 SGHNT and CDR2 YYREEE (reference sequence). The CDR3 covers 15 residues. The CDR3 nucleotides are TGTGCCAGCAGCCACGACATCGGCTCCTACAATGAGCAGTTCTTC. This gives the protein CASSHDIGSYNEQFF.

This clone was recorded only once. This rearrangement joins TRBV29-1 to TRBJ2-5; weak D call: TRBD1 (6 bases). Germline lookup yields CDR1 SQVTM and CDR2 ANQGSEA. This CDR3 spans 15 amino acids. The germline V and J ends were trimmed by 6 bases and 1 base, with 18 bases remaining between them. In DNA form, the CDR3 reads TGCAGCGTCATCCTGGCCGGGACATCCCAAGAGACCCAGTACTTC. It encodes CSVILAGTSQETQYF.

This rearrangement joins TRBV18 to TRBJ1-2; D unclear. The germline V gene has CDR1 KGHSH and CDR2 LQKENI. This CDR3 is built from 14 residues. V was clipped by 0 bases and J by 2 bases, with 7 bases between them. In DNA, the CDR3 is TGTGCCAGCTCACCACCGAGGCAGAACTATGGCTACACCTTC. Residues: CASSPPRQNYGYTF.